The 26 T cell receptor beta chains below all came from one sample that was sequenced in a study of blood T cell repertoires in COVID-19. Assay used: immunoSEQ multiplex PCR; TCRdb lists only in-frame clones, some missing. This sample has 150,000 to 200,000 clones, with around nine tenths found just once. Material for sequencing was peripheral blood. The receptors stem from a man between 18 and 35 years old with active or convalescent COVID-19.

The J gene is TRBJ1-1, the V gene TRBV3-1 (or the pseudogene TRBV3-2); unclear D gene. Trimming removed 4 bases at V and 2 bases at J, with 14 bases between. This CDR3 spans 15 amino acids. Germline-derived CDR1 and CDR2 are LGHDT and YNNKEL (reference sequence). Here the CDR3 DNA reads TGTGCCAGCAGCCGAAGCCAAACAGATAACACTGAAGCTTTCTTT. Amino acid sequence: CASSRSQTDNTEAFF.

A remark on this clone: At one end the junction does not follow the germline gene, possibly because of a read error. V gene TRBV11-2 combines with J gene TRBJ2-3; TRBD1 matches at 9 bases. This CDR3 is 15 amino acids long. Germline CDR1 SGHAT, CDR2 FQNNGV. The CDR3 region is CASSLVLDGTGRPSF. The CDR3 nucleotides are TGTGCCAGCAGCTTAGTTTTAGACGGGACAGGGAGACCCTCCTTT.

The gene calls are TRBV5-5 and TRBJ2-1; 9 bases map to TRBD2. CDR1 and CDR2 (germline): SGHKS, YYEKEE (reference sequence). V gave up 1 base and J gave up 7 bases; unmatched junction bases: 6. The CDR3 covers 15 residues. The CDR3 DNA is TGTGCCAGCAGCTTGTTTCGGACTAGCGCTAATGAGCAGTTCTTC. Its protein is CASSLFRTSANEQFF.

The V gene is TRBV24-1, the J gene TRBJ2-3, with TRBD2 matching over 8 bases. Trimming at V came to 3 bases and at J to 9 bases, leaving 4 bases not matched to a gene. In germline, CDR1 is KGHDR, CDR2 SFDVKD. The CDR3 contains 13 residues. The CDR3 protein is CATSDPTSATQYF. CDR3 sequence (DNA): TGTGCCACCAGTGATCCGACTAGCGCAACGCAGTATTTT.

This clone came up once. The chain joins TRBV29-1 to TRBJ2-2; 8 bases fit TRBD1. The CDR3 has 14 amino acids. Germline V lookup: CDR1 SQVTM, CDR2 ANQGSEA. V dropped 3 bases and J dropped 6; count of bases not matched to a gene: 6. The CDR3 spells CSVEHQGAPGELFF. CDR3 sequence (DNA): TGCAGCGTTGAGCATCAGGGGGCCCCCGGGGAGCTGTTTTTT.

The rearrangement joins TRBV19 to TRBJ2-2, with a tentative D call TRBD2 (6 bases). From germline, CDR1 is LNHDA and CDR2 SQIVND (reference sequence). The germline V and J ends were trimmed by 3 bases and 9 bases, with 26 bases remaining between them. The CDR3 length is 18 residues. The CDR3 DNA reads TGTGCCAGTAGTATCCTTTCGGGGGAGGTAGGGGCGCGGAGGGAGCTGTTTTTT. Translation gives CASSILSGEVGARRELFF.

This chain links TRBV24-1 with TRBJ1-2; D ambiguous. V lost 0 bases and J lost 10, with 8 bases in between. Germline V lookup: CDR1 KGHDR, CDR2 SFDVKD. This CDR3 comprises 12 residues. This CDR3 is CATSDLEGSYTF. Written as DNA, the CDR3 is TGTGCCACCAGTGATTTGGAGGGATCCTACACCTTC.

This clone was detected only once. The rearrangement links TRBV5-4 to TRBJ2-7, with 12 bases lining up with TRBD2. V lost 3 bases to trimming and J lost 6 bases; unmatched junction nucleotides: 13. CDR3 length: 17 amino acids. Germline V gene lookup returns CDR1 SGHNT and CDR2 YYREEE (reference sequence). The CDR3 DNA follows: TGTGCCAGCAGCTCCATGACTAGCGGGAGAGGTGGGGGCGAGCAGTACTTC. It yields the protein CASSSMTSGRGGGEQYF.

The chain carries TRBV6-1 and TRBJ1-5; D is ambiguous. The CDR3 spans 16 residues. Trimming stripped 2 bases from V and 4 bases from J, with 15 bases between. Per germline, CDR1 MNHNS and CDR2 SASEGT. In DNA form, the CDR3 reads TGTGCCAGCAGTGAATCTGATGTGGAGAAAAATCAGCCCCAGCATTTT. It yields the protein CASSESDVEKNQPQHF.

V usage is TRBV27 and J usage is TRBJ1-1, with D unclear. Trimming stripped 5 bases from V and 0 bases from J, with 13 bases between. The CDR3 is 15 amino acids. Germline assignment: CDR1 MNHEY and CDR2 SMNVEV (reference sequence). CDR3 sequence reads: CASSPLERVNTEAFF. The CDR3 DNA follows: TGTGCCAGCAGTCCTTTAGAACGCGTGAACACTGAAGCTTTCTTT.

V gene TRBV6-2 or TRBV6-3 combines with J gene TRBJ2-7, with 8 bases fitting TRBD2. Germline V lookup: CDR1 MNHEY, CDR2 SVGEGT. V shed 4 bases, J shed 5 bases, and the junction held 13 bases outside the gene matches. The CDR3 spans 16 residues. The CDR3: CASSFPGAGGQNEQYF. Here the CDR3 DNA reads TGTGCCAGCAGTTTTCCCGGTGCGGGAGGTCAGAACGAGCAGTACTTC.

The chain joins TRBV24-1 to TRBJ1-1; D gene ambiguous. Germline CDR1 reads KGHDR; CDR2 reads SFDVKD. Trimming stripped 4 bases from V and 4 bases from J, with 9 bases between. This CDR3 has 13 amino acids. CDR3 in DNA: TGTGCCACCAGTGACAGTCAGGTCACTGAAGCTTTCTTT. Protein product: CATSDSQVTEAFF.

J is TRBJ1-2 and V is TRBV5-4; D gene ambiguous. Germline loops: CDR1 SGHNT, CDR2 YYREEE (reference sequence). The CDR3 is made up of 14 amino acids. V was trimmed by 0 bases and J by 5 bases, leaving 11 bases between them. The CDR3 DNA reads TGTGCCAGCAGCTTGGCCTTAGGACTTTATGGCTACACCTTC. It specifies CASSLALGLYGYTF.

This clone was detected only a few times. The J gene is TRBJ1-2, the V gene TRBV28, with a tentative D call TRBD1 (5 bases). Germline V gene sequence: CDR1 MDHEN, CDR2 SYDVKM. The CDR3 loop spans 15 amino acids. Deletions cut 6 bases from V and 0 bases from J, with 14 bases between. Here the CDR3 reads CASSPHRSSNYGYTF. The CDR3, as DNA: TGTGCCAGCAGCCCCCACAGGTCGTCTAACTATGGCTACACCTTC.

The chain has TRBV28 and TRBJ2-1, with 16 nucleotides matching TRBD2. The CDR3 is 16 residues long. Trimming removed 5 bases from V and 2 bases from J; junction bases left unmatched: 0. Per germline, CDR1 MDHEN and CDR2 SYDVKM. The chain's CDR3 is CASSGTSGGAYNEQFF. CDR3 nucleotide sequence: TGTGCCAGCAGTGGGACTAGCGGGGGGGCCTACAATGAGCAGTTCTTC. Full variable domain (missing parts from reference TRBV28 and TRBJ2-1): DVKVTQSSRYLVKRTGEKVFLECVQDMDHENMFWYRQDPGLGLRLIYFSYDVKMKEKGDIPEGYSVSREKKERFSLILESASTNQTSMYLCASSGTSGGAYNEQFFGPGTRLTVL.

The gene calls are TRBV11-3 and TRBJ2-1; maybe TRBD1 (6 bases). The length of the CDR3 is 14 residues. Germline CDR1 is SGHNT and CDR2 is YENEEA. The V end lost 5 bases, the J end lost 7 bases, and 15 bases lay between the germline ends. CDR3 bases: TGTGCCAGCAGCCGCGGACAGAACTTTAATGAGCAGTTCTTC. The encoded protein is CASSRGQNFNEQFF. Filled out from reference TRBV11-3 and TRBJ2-1, the complete variable domain reads EAGVVQSPRYKIIEKKQPVAFWCNPISGHNTLYWYLQNLGQGPELLIRYENEEAVDDSQLPKDRFSAERLKGVDSTLKIQPAELGDSAVYLCASSRGQNFNEQFFGPGTRLTVL.

The rearrangement links TRBV7-2 to TRBJ2-5, with 13 bases fitting TRBD2. Germline trimming cut 2 bases from V and 4 bases from J; bases unmatched to any gene: 4. CDR1 SGHTA and CDR2 FQGNSA come from the germline V gene. This CDR3 is 16 amino acids long. CDR3 DNA: TGTGCCAGCAGCTTAACTAGCGGGAGGGCTGCAGAGACCCAGTACTTC. Protein: CASSLTSGRAAETQYF.

The chain uses TRBV24-1 and TRBJ2-2; 7 bases agree with TRBD1. In germline, CDR1 is KGHDR, CDR2 SFDVKD. V dropped 5 bases and J dropped 7; count of bases not matched to a gene: 9. This CDR3 comprises 15 residues. CDR3 residues: CATSASQGWIGELFF. CDR3 DNA sequence: TGTGCCACCAGTGCTTCACAGGGGTGGATCGGGGAGCTGTTTTTT.

This clone was recorded once. The chain links TRBV10-1 to TRBJ1-2; 9 nucleotides match TRBD1. The ends lost 6 bases at V and 5 bases at J; junction bases unmatched: 4. Germline-derived CDR1 and CDR2 are WNHNN and SYGVQD (reference sequence). CDR3 length: 13 amino acids. CDR3 bases: TGCGCCAGCAGCCGGGACAGGGCTTATGGCTACACCTTC. Encoded protein: CASSRDRAYGYTF.

The V call is TRBV5-1, the J call TRBJ2-1; tentatively, D is TRBD1 (6 bases). The CDR3 extends over 12 amino acids. CDR1 is SGHRS, CDR2 YFSETQ, per germline. Trimming pared 4 bases from V and 10 bases from J, leaving 12 bases between. CDR3: CASSLGRGEQFF. The CDR3 nucleotides are TGCGCCAGCAGCCTCGGCAGGGGAGAGCAGTTCTTC.

This chain connects TRBV14 to TRBJ2-7, with D perhaps TRBD1 (5 bases). Trimming took off 4 bases at V and 5 bases at J, with 12 bases between the two ends. Germline lookup yields CDR1 SGHDN and CDR2 FVKESK. The length of the CDR3 is 13 residues. The CDR3 loop reads CASSPQGTHEQYV. The CDR3 nucleotides are TGTGCCAGCAGCCCCCAGGGTACCCACGAGCAGTACGTC.

J is TRBJ1-4 and V is TRBV3-1 (or the pseudogene TRBV3-2); D is possibly TRBD1 (6 bases). CDR3 length: 13 amino acids. Per the germline V gene, CDR1 is LGHDT and CDR2 is YNNKEL (reference sequence). V lost 4 bases and J lost 5, with 8 bases in between. CDR3 sequence: CASSPTGNEKLFF. As DNA, the CDR3 is TGTGCCAGCAGCCCCACAGGGAATGAAAAACTGTTTTTT.

The rearrangement links TRBV4-2 to TRBJ2-5, with D unresolved. The CDR3 length is 15 residues. CDR1 and CDR2 from the germline V gene are LGHNA and YNFKEQ. Trimming shortened V by 4 bases and J by 5 bases, and 17 bases separated the two germline ends. The CDR3 DNA reads TGTGCCAGCAGCCCCACGGGTGGCTATGGGGAGACCCAGTACTTC. Protein: CASSPTGGYGETQYF.

In its sample, this clone was seen once. This sequence joins TRBV20-1 and TRBJ1-2, with 9 nucleotides matching TRBD1. J gave up 2 bases and V 3 bases, and 10 bases lay outside the gene matches. The CDR3 is made up of 16 amino acids. Germline V gene lookup returns CDR1 DFQATT and CDR2 SNEGSKA (reference sequence). The chain's CDR3 is CSASPGTGRRNYGYTF. The CDR3 DNA is TGCAGTGCTAGTCCCGGGACAGGGCGTCGGAACTATGGCTACACCTTC.

This clone was recorded only once. The chain employs TRBV5-4 and TRBJ1-6; the match to TRBD1 covers 8 bases. The CDR3 is 17 amino acids. CDR1 SGHNT and CDR2 YYREEE come from the germline V gene (reference sequence). With V trimmed by 0 bases and J by 1 base, 3 bases remained unmatched. CDR3 bases: TGTGCCAGCAGCTTGGGGACAGGGCTATCCTATAATTCACCCCTCCACTTT. Encoded protein: CASSLGTGLSYNSPLHF. Using reference TRBV5-4 and TRBJ1-6 for the parts outside the CDR3, the full variable domain is ETGVTQSPTHLIKTRGQQVTLRCSSQSGHNTVSWYQQALGQGPQFIFQYYREEENGRGNFPPRFSGLQFPNYSSELNVNALELDDSALYLCASSLGTGLSYNSPLHFGNGTRLTVT.

The chain couples TRBV10-3 to TRBJ2-1; 9 bases map to TRBD1. Germline V CDR1 and CDR2: ENHRY, SYGVKD. The CDR3 runs 18 residues. V lost 2 bases to trimming and J lost 0 bases; unmatched junction nucleotides: 8. In nucleotides, the CDR3 is TGTGCCATCAGTGAGGGAGGGACAGGGAGCAGCTCCTACAATGAGCAGTTCTTC. It yields the protein CAISEGGTGSSSYNEQFF.